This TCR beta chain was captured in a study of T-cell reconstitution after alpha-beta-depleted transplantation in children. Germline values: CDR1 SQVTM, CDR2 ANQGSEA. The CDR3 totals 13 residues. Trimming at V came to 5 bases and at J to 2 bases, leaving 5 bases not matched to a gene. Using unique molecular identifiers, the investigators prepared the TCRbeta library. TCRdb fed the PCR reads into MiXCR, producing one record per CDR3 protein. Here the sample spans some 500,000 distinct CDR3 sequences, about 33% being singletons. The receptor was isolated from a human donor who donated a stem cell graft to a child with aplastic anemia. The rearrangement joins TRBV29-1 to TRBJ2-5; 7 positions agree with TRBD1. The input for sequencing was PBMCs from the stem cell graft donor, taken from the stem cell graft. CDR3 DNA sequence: TGCAGCGTTTCCGGGACAGTGCAAGAGACCCAGTACTTC. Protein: CSVSGTVQETQYF.